This T cell receptor beta chain was recorded in a study of CD8+CD57+ T cells in acquired aplastic anemia. Background on the study: Isolated CD4+ and CD8+ cells, once sorted, yielded DNA averaging around 3 ug.

Remarks on this clonotype: Its target is unknown.

Genomic DNA acted as the template from which TCR beta VDJ combination and CDR3 sequence profiling were carried out. TCRdb called the reads again in MiXCR, with one record for every CDR3 protein. Among more than 250,000 distinct CDR3 sequences listed, 82% were seen once. Study-level findings and limits: In common between the patients and the controls were twenty-nine CD8+ CDR3 sequences.

The sequenced patients had an expansion of CD8+CD57+ cells seen by flow cytometry. There were no patients without severe acquired aplastic anemia. Each patient gave a blood sample that was collected before any therapy had been received. V was shortened by 4 bases and J by 1 base, with 24 bases between the two germline ends. The germline V gene encodes CDR1 SGDLS and CDR2 YYNGEE. This CDR3 has 18 residues. The material sequenced was sorted CD4+, CD8+, or CD8+CD57+ T cells (not recorded which) from PBMCs. The chain recombines TRBV9 with TRBJ2-7, with a tentative D call TRBD2 (6 bases). This clonotype was obtained from a human donor with aplastic anemia. The CDR3 spells CASSFQPAGTDLSYEQYV. The CDR3 DNA follows: TGTGCCAGCAGCTTTCAGCCAGCCGGGACTGACCTTTCCTACGAGCAGTACGTC.